A single sample gave rise to the 28 T cell receptor beta chains below, sequenced in a study of blood T cell repertoires in COVID-19. The protocol was immunoSEQ multiplex PCR, while the TCRdb copy is restricted to in-frame clones and leaves out a portion. The sample lists around 250,000 clones; 84% were seen once. Sequencing was performed on PBMCs or T cells enriched from blood (not recorded which). Source of these receptors: a man aged 25 to 45 with acute COVID-19.

This clone was recorded once. V and J are TRBV6-5 and TRBJ1-4; D is perhaps TRBD1 (5 bases). V lost 1 base to trimming and J lost 5 bases, with 11 bases between them. Germline lookup yields CDR1 MNHEY and CDR2 SVGAGI. This CDR3 has 15 amino acids. CDR3 coding DNA: TGTGCCAGCAGTTACTTCCAGGGTGCCAATGAAAAACTGTTTTTT. As protein: CASSYFQGANEKLFF.

This rearrangement joins TRBV11-3 to TRBJ2-1, with 8 bases matching TRBD1. The CDR3 spans 13 residues. The ends lost 5 bases at V and 7 bases at J; junction bases unmatched: 4. Germline values: CDR1 SGHNT, CDR2 YENEEA. The CDR3 reads CASSTDRANEQFF. CDR3 nucleotide sequence: TGTGCCAGCAGCACGGACAGGGCTAATGAGCAGTTCTTC.

V gene TRBV28 combines with J gene TRBJ2-3, with D perhaps TRBD2 (7 bases). The V gene's germline CDR1 is MDHEN and CDR2 SYDVKM. V lost 2 bases and J lost 4, with 10 bases in between. The CDR3 is made up of 14 amino acids. The CDR3 DNA sequence: TGTGCCAGCAGTTTAGAGGGGGGGGCAGATACGCAGTATTTT. As protein: CASSLEGGADTQYF.

This clone has a single count. The chain joins TRBV11-3 to TRBJ1-4; 7 nucleotides agree with TRBD1. The V gene end was trimmed by 5 bases and the J gene end by 7 bases; junction bases not matched to a gene: 7. Germline CDR1 SGHNT, CDR2 YENEEA. The CDR3 spans 14 residues. The CDR3 region is CASSPDREGEKLFF. In DNA, the CDR3 is TGTGCCAGCAGCCCAGACAGGGAAGGTGAAAAACTGTTTTTT.

The rearrangement uses TRBV12-3 or TRBV12-4 and TRBJ1-2; unclear D gene. Between the trimmed V and J ends, which lost 3 bases and 3 bases, there was a span of 5 bases. The CDR3 loop spans 12 amino acids. CDR3 in amino acids: CASSFGDYGYTF. In nucleotides, the CDR3 is TGTGCCAGCAGTTTCGGGGACTATGGCTACACCTTC.

The chain recombines TRBV12-3 or TRBV12-4 with TRBJ2-3, with D hard to call. V lost 5 bases and J 5 bases, leaving 8 bases between the germline ends. The CDR3 has 12 residues. The CDR3 sequence is CASSVPGDTQYF. In DNA, the CDR3 is TGTGCCAGCAGTGTCCCGGGAGATACGCAGTATTTT.

J is TRBJ2-2 and V is TRBV5-1; D is unresolved. The CDR3 is made up of 15 amino acids. In germline, CDR1 is SGHRS, CDR2 YFSETQ. The ends were cut back, 1 base at V and 0 bases at J, with 7 bases in the middle. The CDR3 nucleotides read TGCGCCAGCAGCTTGTTCGAGCCGAACACCGGGGAGCTGTTTTTT. Its translation: CASSLFEPNTGELFF.

This chain connects TRBV5-5 to TRBJ2-3, with 7 bases fitting TRBD2. V dropped 0 bases and J dropped 3; count of bases not matched to a gene: 4. Germline-derived CDR1 and CDR2 are SGHKS and YYEKEE (reference sequence). The CDR3 covers 15 residues. CDR3 amino acids: CASSLGLAPTDTQYF. The CDR3 DNA is TGTGCCAGCAGCTTGGGACTAGCCCCTACAGATACGCAGTATTTT.

V and J are TRBV7-9 and TRBJ1-3, with D uncertain. CDR3 size: 14 residues. V dropped 8 bases and J dropped 1 base, with 12 bases sitting between them. The germline gives CDR1 SEHNR, CDR2 FQNEAQ (reference sequence). CDR3 bases: TGTGCCAGCGAACGATCCCAGTCTGGAAACACCATATATTTT. Translating gives CASERSQSGNTIYF.

The chain links TRBV5-1 to TRBJ2-3, with TRBD2 identical over 10 bases. CDR1 SGHRS and CDR2 YFSETQ come from the germline V gene. This CDR3 comprises 15 residues. V lost 4 bases to trimming and J lost 5 bases; unmatched junction nucleotides: 7. CDR3: CASSDSGGAVDTQYF. The CDR3 DNA sequence: TGCGCCAGCAGCGACAGCGGGGGGGCCGTAGATACGCAGTATTTT.

CDR3 loop: CASRGTGFQYV. In nucleotides, the CDR3 is TGTGCCAGCAGGGGAACAGGATTTCAGTACGTC. This sequence joins TRBV28 and TRBJ2-7; TRBD1 might be the D (5 bases). The CDR3 spans 11 residues. Germline V gene sequence: CDR1 MDHEN, CDR2 SYDVKM. The V gene lost 6 bases and the J gene lost 10 bases, with 13 bases spanning the gap.

The chain employs TRBV19 and TRBJ2-5; a possible D gene is TRBD1 (6 bases). Germline V gene lookup returns CDR1 LNHDA and CDR2 SQIVND (reference sequence). Trimming removed 7 bases from V and 1 base from J, with 13 bases in between. The CDR3 contains 14 residues. CDR3 nucleotide sequence: TGTGCCAGTAACGCCGGGACACCCCAAGAGACCCAGTACTTC. This encodes CASNAGTPQETQYF.

The CDR3 sequence is CASSGGTGSGNTIYF. The DNA for the CDR3 is TGTGCCAGCAGTGGAGGGACAGGCTCTGGAAACACCATATATTTT. This chain uses TRBV6-2 or TRBV6-3 with TRBJ1-3; 8 bases map to TRBD1. Unmatched junction bases numbered 3, after V lost 5 bases and J lost 0 bases. This CDR3 has 15 residues. Per the germline V gene, CDR1 is MNHEY and CDR2 is SVGEGT.

This clone was seen a handful of times. The chain uses TRBV5-1 and TRBJ2-3; 9 bases line up with TRBD1. With 7 bases clipped from V and 1 base from J, the junction kept 4 bases outside the gene matches. Germline CDR1 is SGHRS and CDR2 is YFSETQ. The CDR3 totals 14 residues. Here the CDR3 DNA reads TGCGCCAGCGGCCGGGACAGGGGCACAGATACGCAGTATTTT. This gives the protein CASGRDRGTDTQYF.

V and J are TRBV6-5 and TRBJ1-5; D perhaps matches TRBD1 (5 bases). V shed 5 bases and J shed 2 bases, with 13 bases lying between them. The germline V gene encodes CDR1 MNHEY and CDR2 SVGAGI. The CDR3 length is 15 residues. The CDR3 here is CASSPGGVGNQPQHF. The CDR3 coding sequence is TGTGCCAGCAGTCCCGGAGGGGTCGGCAATCAGCCCCAGCATTTT.

The gene calls are TRBV5-6 and TRBJ1-5; TRBD1 matches 7 bases. Looked up from germline, CDR1 is SGHDT and CDR2 is YYEEEE. The V and J ends lost 4 bases and 4 bases, in that order; junction bases with no gene match: 5. The CDR3 has 14 amino acids. The CDR3 sequence is CASSPGTANQPQHF. CDR3 nucleotide sequence: TGTGCCAGCAGCCCCGGGACAGCTAATCAGCCCCAGCATTTT.

This rearrangement joins TRBV5-1 to TRBJ1-4; D gene ambiguous. This CDR3 contains 14 residues. V lost 0 bases to trimming and J lost 4 bases, with 7 bases between them. Germline loops: CDR1 SGHRS, CDR2 YFSETQ. The CDR3 protein is CASSLGAGNEKLFF. The CDR3 bases are TGCGCCAGCAGCTTGGGGGCTGGTAATGAAAAACTGTTTTTT.

V usage is TRBV9 and J usage is TRBJ2-5, with D maybe TRBD1 (5 bases). In germline, CDR1 is SGDLS, CDR2 YYNGEE. Trimming left V 3 bases short and J 5 bases short, with 11 bases between. The CDR3 contains 13 residues. CDR3 protein: CASSGDSPETQYF. The CDR3 DNA is TGTGCCAGCAGCGGCGACAGCCCCGAGACCCAGTACTTC.

This chain uses TRBV27 with TRBJ1-2; TRBD1 is a possible D gene (5 bases). From germline, CDR1 is MNHEY and CDR2 SMNVEV (reference sequence). The CDR3 is 13 amino acids. V lost 8 bases and J 6 bases, leaving 16 bases between the germline ends. The CDR3 DNA is TGTGCCAGCCGCGATACAGGCGCGAATGGCTACACCTTC. Its protein is CASRDTGANGYTF.

This clone was observed a single time. V usage is TRBV29-1 and J usage is TRBJ1-1; 8 bases line up with TRBD1. V trimming: 2 bases; J trimming: 4 bases; junction bases outside the gene matches: 6. The germline gives CDR1 SQVTM, CDR2 ANQGSEA. The length of the CDR3 is 14 residues. CDR3 loop: CSVEPQTGATEAFF. The CDR3 nucleotides read TGCAGCGTTGAACCTCAGACAGGGGCCACTGAAGCTTTCTTT.

The rearrangement joins TRBV19 to TRBJ1-3; D gene ambiguous. Germline CDR1 LNHDA, CDR2 SQIVND (reference sequence). V was clipped by 1 base and J by 3 bases, with 7 bases between them. The CDR3 is 14 amino acids. The CDR3 is CASSIGPIGNTIYF. In DNA form, the CDR3 reads TGTGCCAGTAGTATAGGGCCAATTGGAAACACCATATATTTT.

The chain is built from TRBV28 and TRBJ1-5, with D possibly TRBD1 on 5 matching bases. Trimming took 3 bases from V and 0 from J, leaving 12 bases between them. There are 16 residues in the CDR3. Germline loops: CDR1 MDHEN, CDR2 SYDVKM. The CDR3 sequence: CASSLPRDSSNQPQHF. The CDR3 DNA reads TGTGCCAGCAGTTTGCCCCGGGACTCTAGCAATCAGCCCCAGCATTTT.

The rearrangement joins TRBV6-6 to TRBJ2-7; the D is unclear. Trimming pared 5 bases from V and 3 bases from J, leaving 5 bases between. CDR1 and CDR2 (germline): MNHNY, SVGAGI (reference sequence). The length of the CDR3 is 11 residues. The DNA of the CDR3 is TGTGCCAGCAGTGGAGACTACGAGCAGTACGTC. This translates into CASSGDYEQYV.

The rearrangement joins TRBV3-1 (or the pseudogene TRBV3-2) to TRBJ1-1; D unclear. The CDR3 totals 12 residues. Germline V gene sequence: CDR1 LGHDT, CDR2 YNNKEL (reference sequence). V was trimmed by 3 bases and J by 8 bases, leaving 10 bases between them. The CDR3 region has the DNA TGTGCCAGCAGCCAGGGGAGGGCGGAAGCTTTCTTT. Translated, it gives CASSQGRAEAFF.

J is TRBJ1-2 and V is TRBV24-1; the D is unclear. The V gene lost 5 bases and the J gene lost 8 bases, with 11 bases spanning the gap. Looked up from germline, CDR1 is KGHDR and CDR2 is SFDVKD. The CDR3 is made up of 12 amino acids. The DNA for the CDR3 is TGTGCCACCAGTGGGCAGGTAGGCGGCTACACCTTC. Translated, it gives CATSGQVGGYTF.

The chain employs TRBV12-3 or TRBV12-4 and TRBJ1-6; D is unresolved. There are 13 residues in the CDR3. V lost 2 bases and J 9 bases, leaving 8 bases between the germline ends. CDR3 coding DNA: TGTGCCAGCAGTTTATCGGAGGGTTCACCCCTCCACTTT. Protein sequence: CASSLSEGSPLHF.

The chain has TRBV6-5 and TRBJ2-1; TRBD2 matches at 10 bases. Unmatched junction bases numbered 10, after V lost 6 bases and J lost 8 bases. The germline CDR1 and CDR2 sequences are MNHEY and SVGAGI. This CDR3 comprises 15 residues. CDR3 bases: TGTGCCAGCAGCATACTAGCGGGGCCGCTAGATGAGCAGTTCTTC. It is translated as CASSILAGPLDEQFF.

The V call is TRBV9, the J call TRBJ2-3; TRBD2 matches at 12 bases. The CDR3 length is 16 residues. CDR1 is SGDLS and CDR2 is YYNGEE in the germline V gene. Unmatched junction bases numbered 2, after V lost 3 bases and J lost 0 bases. CDR3 loop: CASSGTSGTSTDTQYF. The CDR3 region has the DNA TGTGCCAGCAGCGGGACTAGCGGGACTAGCACAGATACGCAGTATTTT.